These 32 T cell receptor beta chains were all obtained from the same sample, sequenced in a study of T cell changes during pregnancy in multiple sclerosis. Sequencing used immunoSEQ multiplex PCR; TCRdb keeps in-frame clones, though not all of them. The table has fewer than 80,000 clones, about 93% seen once. The sample consisted of CD4+ T cells from peripheral blood mononuclear cells, taken after pregnancy. Every receptor here comes from a female donor with multiple sclerosis, enrolled in a pregnancy study.

This sequence joins TRBV6-1 and TRBJ2-3; D uncertain. V lost 5 bases to trimming and J lost 1 base, with 4 bases between them. CDR3 size: 12 residues. The germline V gene encodes CDR1 MNHNS and CDR2 SASEGT. This CDR3 reads CASSKRTDTQYF. The CDR3 region has the DNA TGTGCCAGCAGTAAGCGCACAGATACGCAGTATTTT.

This clone has only one observation. The V and J genes are TRBV13 and TRBJ2-3; 8 nucleotides line up with TRBD2. Germline V gives CDR1 PRHDT, CDR2 FYEKMQ (reference sequence). With 0 bases clipped from V and 2 bases from J, the junction kept 4 bases outside the gene matches. This CDR3 is built from 16 residues. The chain's CDR3 is CASSLGSSGYTDTQYF. CDR3 nucleotides: TGTGCCAGCAGCTTAGGTTCTAGCGGGTACACAGATACGCAGTATTTT.

The V gene is TRBV14, the J gene TRBJ2-6; tentatively, D is TRBD1 (5 bases). The CDR3 totals 17 residues. Germline CDR1 SGHDN, CDR2 FVKESK. V lost 1 base and J 0 bases, leaving 10 bases between the germline ends. The CDR3 nucleotides read TGTGCCAGCAGCCAAGGACAGTTTTTCTCTGGGGCCAACGTCCTGACTTTC. Amino acids: CASSQGQFFSGANVLTF.

The rearrangement uses TRBV28 and TRBJ1-2; TRBD1 agrees at 10 bases. CDR3 length: 13 amino acids. V was clipped by 4 bases and J by 4 bases; unmatched bases: 0. The V gene's germline CDR1 is MDHEN and CDR2 SYDVKM. CDR3 region: CASSWTGGYGYTF. CDR3 nucleotides: TGTGCCAGCAGTTGGACAGGGGGCTATGGCTACACCTTC.

The genes are TRBV4-3 and TRBJ2-2; a weak D match, TRBD1 (5 bases). V lost 0 bases and J lost 4, with 9 bases in between. The CDR3 has 15 amino acids. Germline V gene sequence: CDR1 LGHNA, CDR2 YSLEER. In DNA, the CDR3 is TGCGCCAGCAGCCAAGAAGGTCAGGGCACCGGGGAGCTGTTTTTT. Translation: CASSQEGQGTGELFF.

The genes are TRBV28 and TRBJ1-1, with D perhaps TRBD1 (6 bases). V gave up 6 bases and J gave up 3 bases, with 20 bases separating them. The CDR3 has 16 residues. Looked up from germline, CDR1 is MDHEN and CDR2 is SYDVKM. CDR3 protein: CASSPGGAGWDTEAFF. The CDR3 nucleotides read TGTGCCAGCAGCCCGGGGGGGGCGGGATGGGACACTGAAGCTTTCTTT.

The gene calls are TRBV28 and TRBJ1-1; 8 nucleotides match TRBD1. This CDR3 region has 12 residues. Trimming took 10 bases from V and 4 from J; bases not matched to a gene: 5. Germline CDR1 reads MDHEN; CDR2 reads SYDVKM. CDR3 sequence: CATFTGGTEAFF. The CDR3 DNA reads TGTGCCACCTTTACAGGGGGCACTGAAGCTTTCTTT.

The chain employs TRBV19 and TRBJ2-1, with 10 nucleotides matching TRBD2. Germline values: CDR1 LNHDA, CDR2 SQIVND (reference sequence). The CDR3 has 17 residues. Trimming removed 6 bases from V and 0 bases from J; junction bases left unmatched: 8. CDR3 nucleotide sequence: TGTGCCAGTAGAAGGCTAGCGGGAGATAGCTCCTACAATGAGCAGTTCTTC. Its protein product is CASRRLAGDSSYNEQFF.

The V call is TRBV10-2, the J call TRBJ1-4; D perhaps matches TRBD1 (5 bases). The CDR3 length is 13 residues. V lost 0 bases, J lost 8 bases, and 7 bases lay in between. Germline assignment: CDR1 WSHSY and CDR2 SAAADI. This chain's CDR3 is CASSESGGEKLFF. The DNA of the CDR3 is TGCGCCAGCAGTGAGTCTGGGGGGGAAAAACTGTTTTTT.

This chain connects TRBV7-2 to TRBJ2-1; 8 nucleotides line up with TRBD2. With 5 bases clipped from V and 13 bases from J, the junction kept 4 bases outside the gene matches. Germline CDR1 SGHTA, CDR2 FQGNSA. The CDR3 loop spans 11 amino acids. The CDR3 DNA reads as TGTGCCAGCAGCACCAGCGGGGGACAGTTCTTC. As protein: CASSTSGGQFF.

As DNA, the CDR3 is TGTGCCAGCCTAAGGGGACAGGGGGGGCGCGAGCAGTACTTC. Amino acids: CASLRGQGGREQYF. The V and J genes are TRBV28 and TRBJ2-7, with TRBD1 identical over 11 bases. The CDR3 spans 14 residues. The V gene's germline CDR1 is MDHEN and CDR2 SYDVKM. V was pared by 8 bases and J by 6 bases, with 9 bases of the junction left unmatched.

The gene calls are TRBV2 and TRBJ2-7; 7 nucleotides align to TRBD1. V lost 6 bases to trimming and J lost 2 bases; unmatched junction nucleotides: 10. The CDR3 runs to 15 residues. Germline values: CDR1 SNHLY, CDR2 FYNNEI. The CDR3 nucleotides read TGTGCCAGCAGGCCGGGACAGACCCACACCTACGAGCAGTACTTC. It specifies CASRPGQTHTYEQYF.

The rearrangement uses TRBV28 and TRBJ1-2, with 8 bases identical to TRBD1. Trimming took 5 bases from V and 5 from J; bases not matched to a gene: 4. CDR1 and CDR2 (germline): MDHEN, SYDVKM. This CDR3 region has 13 residues. The CDR3 reads CASSGQGPYGYTF. For the CDR3, the DNA is TGTGCCAGCAGTGGACAGGGTCCGTATGGCTACACCTTC.

The V and J genes are TRBV7-9 and TRBJ2-1; TRBD1 is a possible D gene (8 bases). Germline V gene data show CDR1 as SEHNR and CDR2 as FQNEAQ (reference sequence). The CDR3 has 14 amino acids. Trimming shortened V by 6 bases and J by 5 bases, and 14 bases separated the two germline ends. The CDR3 loop is CASRKQGGNNEQFF. CDR3 DNA sequence: TGTGCCAGCAGAAAACAGGGGGGGAACAATGAGCAGTTCTTC.

The chain employs TRBV7-8 and TRBJ2-1; TRBD2 is a possible D gene (5 bases). Germline V CDR1 and CDR2: SGHVS, FQNEAQ. The CDR3 length is 11 residues. Trimming shortened V by 5 bases and J by 10 bases, and 9 bases separated the two germline ends. This chain's CDR3 is CASSPRLEQFF. The DNA of the CDR3 is TGTGCCAGCAGCCCTCGACTAGAGCAGTTCTTC.

The chain couples TRBV5-1 to TRBJ1-1; D remains ambiguous. Germline loops: CDR1 SGHRS, CDR2 YFSETQ. V was clipped by 3 bases and J by 0 bases, with 9 bases between them. The CDR3 is made up of 14 amino acids. The CDR3 is CASSSQALNTEAFF. The CDR3 nucleotides are TGCGCCAGCAGCTCTCAGGCGTTGAACACTGAAGCTTTCTTT.

This chain links TRBV6-1 with TRBJ1-2, with 8 bases identical to TRBD1. The junction had 4 bases not matched to a gene; V was cut back by 1 base and J by 3 bases. CDR1 and CDR2 (germline): MNHNS, SASEGT. The CDR3 sequence is 15 residues long. The CDR3 DNA follows: TGTGCCAGCAGTGAAGGTCAGGGGGCGGACTATGGCTACACCTTC. Translated: CASSEGQGADYGYTF.

The rearrangement uses TRBV27 and TRBJ2-7; 7 bases fit TRBD2. Germline V lookup: CDR1 MNHEY, CDR2 SMNVEV (reference sequence). Trimming at V came to 5 bases and at J to 8 bases, leaving 24 bases not matched to a gene. CDR3 length: 18 amino acids. In DNA, the CDR3 is TGTGCCAGCAGTCTAGGCAGCGACCTCGGGACTACCCAGCGTAAGCAGTACTTC. This gives the protein CASSLGSDLGTTQRKQYF.

The gene calls are TRBV28 and TRBJ1-2, with D maybe TRBD1 (6 bases). The CDR3 loop spans 13 amino acids. Trimming pared 7 bases from V and 7 bases from J, leaving 16 bases between. CDR1 and CDR2 from the germline V gene are MDHEN and SYDVKM. The CDR3 DNA reads as TGTGCCAGCACCATGGGGGGGGGCCTTGGCTACACCTTC. Translated, it gives CASTMGGGLGYTF.

The V gene is TRBV19, the J gene TRBJ2-1; no reliable D call. V dropped 3 bases and J dropped 7 bases, with 4 bases sitting between them. Germline CDR1 reads LNHDA; CDR2 reads SQIVND (reference sequence). The CDR3 consists of 11 residues. The DNA of the CDR3 is TGTGCCAGTAGTATGCGGAATGAGCAGTTCTTC. Protein: CASSMRNEQFF. The complete variable domain, with remaining parts taken from reference TRBV19 and TRBJ2-1, reads DGGITQSPKYLFRKEGQNVTLSCEQNLNHDAMYWYRQDPGQGLRLIYYSQIVNDFQKGDIAEGYSVSREKKESFPLTVTSAQKNPTAFYLCASSMRNEQFFGPGTRLTVL.

The CDR3 here is CASSRTGIEQYF. CDR3 sequence (DNA): TGTGCCAGTAGCAGGACAGGGATCGAGCAGTACTTC. The chain joins TRBV19 to TRBJ2-7, with 8 bases aligning to TRBD1. Germline V CDR1 and CDR2: LNHDA, SQIVND (reference sequence). The V gene end was trimmed by 6 bases and the J gene end by 6 bases; junction bases not matched to a gene: 4. The CDR3 is made up of 12 amino acids.

The chain uses TRBV7-9 and TRBJ2-7, with no clear D. Germline V gives CDR1 SEHNR, CDR2 FQNEAQ (reference sequence). The germline V and J ends were trimmed by 7 bases and 0 bases, with 13 bases remaining between them. The length of the CDR3 is 14 residues. The CDR3 here is CASKEENPSYEQYF. The DNA for the CDR3 is TGTGCCAGCAAAGAGGAAAACCCCTCCTACGAGCAGTACTTC.

For the CDR3, the DNA is TGTGCCAGCAGTTTAGCTCAATCTAGCGGGAGAGAGACCCAGTACTTC. Amino acid sequence: CASSLAQSSGRETQYF. The chain couples TRBV27 to TRBJ2-5; 10 nucleotides match TRBD2. The CDR3 has 16 residues. The V and J ends lost 2 bases and 4 bases, in that order; junction bases with no gene match: 7. Germline V gene lookup returns CDR1 MNHEY and CDR2 SMNVEV (reference sequence).

V gene TRBV6-1 combines with J gene TRBJ1-4; D possibly corresponds to TRBD1 (5 bases). CDR3 length: 15 amino acids. V shed 4 bases and J shed 5 bases, with 14 bases lying between them. Germline V gives CDR1 MNHNS, CDR2 SASEGT. The CDR3 DNA reads TGTGCCAGCAGTGGACAGCCTCCCACAAATGAAAAACTGTTTTTT. Its translation: CASSGQPPTNEKLFF.

The rearrangement joins TRBV6-5 to TRBJ2-3, with D tentatively TRBD1 (6 bases). V lost 7 bases to trimming and J lost 3 bases, with 14 bases between them. CDR1 and CDR2 from the germline V gene are MNHEY and SVGAGI. The CDR3 sequence is 14 residues long. As DNA, the CDR3 is TGTGCCAGCAACGAGTTGGGGGCGACAGATACGCAGTATTTT. Its translation is CASNELGATDTQYF.

This clone has only one observation. This chain uses TRBV29-1 with TRBJ1-1, with D maybe TRBD1 (6 bases). The CDR3 covers 15 residues. Germline V lookup: CDR1 SQVTM, CDR2 ANQGSEA. The V end was cut by 7 bases, the J end by 1 base, with 19 bases between. DNA of the CDR3: TGCAGCGCTACAGCGGGGGGCAGGGGGAACACTGAAGCTTTCTTT. Its protein is CSATAGGRGNTEAFF.

The rearrangement joins TRBV29-1 to TRBJ2-5; possible D gene TRBD1, 5 bases. The J call may be in error: the DNA end matches TRBJ2-7 better. Germline CDR1 and CDR2: SQVTM and ANQGSEA. This CDR3 has 11 amino acids. This CDR3 reads CSVAGLGEQYF. The CDR3 DNA follows: TGCAGCGTTGCAGGGTTAGGCGAGCAGTACTTC.

This chain uses TRBV28 with TRBJ2-1; TRBD2 aligns across 10 bases. The CDR3 spans 14 residues. V was pared by 6 bases and J by 9 bases, with 8 bases of the junction left unmatched. Germline-derived CDR1 and CDR2 are MDHEN and SYDVKM. This chain's CDR3 is CASRGAGGRSEQFF. The CDR3 DNA reads as TGTGCCAGCAGGGGAGCGGGAGGGCGGAGTGAGCAGTTCTTC. Variable domain in full (rest from reference TRBV28 and TRBJ2-1): DVKVTQSSRYLVKRTGEKVFLECVQDMDHENMFWYRQDPGLGLRLIYFSYDVKMKEKGDIPEGYSVSREKKERFSLILESASTNQTSMYLCASRGAGGRSEQFFGPGTRLTVL.

The chain has TRBV28 and TRBJ1-5; D not resolved. This CDR3 has 15 amino acids. Germline V gene sequence: CDR1 MDHEN, CDR2 SYDVKM. Trimming shortened V by 2 bases and J by 2 bases, and 10 bases separated the two germline ends. CDR3 DNA sequence: TGTGCCAGCAGTTTAGAGACACCACGCAATCAGCCCCAGCATTTT. Amino acids: CASSLETPRNQPQHF. The whole variable domain, filled in from reference TRBV28 and TRBJ1-5, reads DVKVTQSSRYLVKRTGEKVFLECVQDMDHENMFWYRQDPGLGLRLIYFSYDVKMKEKGDIPEGYSVSREKKERFSLILESASTNQTSMYLCASSLETPRNQPQHFGDGTRLSIL.

The chain joins TRBV2 to TRBJ1-3; 8 nucleotides match TRBD1. Germline assignment: CDR1 SNHLY and CDR2 FYNNEI. This CDR3 contains 15 residues. V was pared by 7 bases and J by 2 bases, with 7 bases of the junction left unmatched. The DNA of the CDR3 is TGTGCCAGCACCCTGACAGGGGACGCTGGAAACACCATATATTTT. It translates to CASTLTGDAGNTIYF.

Only one count was recorded for this clone. This chain joins TRBV7-2 and TRBJ2-7, with TRBD2 matching 7 bases. This CDR3 has 15 residues. The V segment lost 1 base and the J segment 4 bases; nucleotides outside the gene matches: 7. Germline CDR1 reads SGHTA; CDR2 reads FQGNSA. The CDR3 nucleotides are TGTGCCAGCAGCTTAGTTGGGGGGGGACTTTACGAGCAGTACTTC. This encodes CASSLVGGGLYEQYF.

The chain combines TRBV27 with TRBJ2-1, with D possibly matching TRBD1 (7 bases). CDR1 MNHEY and CDR2 SMNVEV come from the germline V gene (reference sequence). The CDR3 runs 19 residues. Trimming stripped 3 bases from V and 7 bases from J, with 28 bases between. This CDR3 reads CASSFRTILTGPGGNEQFF. The CDR3, as DNA: TGTGCCAGCAGTTTCCGAACTATATTGACGGGACCAGGGGGGAATGAGCAGTTCTTC.